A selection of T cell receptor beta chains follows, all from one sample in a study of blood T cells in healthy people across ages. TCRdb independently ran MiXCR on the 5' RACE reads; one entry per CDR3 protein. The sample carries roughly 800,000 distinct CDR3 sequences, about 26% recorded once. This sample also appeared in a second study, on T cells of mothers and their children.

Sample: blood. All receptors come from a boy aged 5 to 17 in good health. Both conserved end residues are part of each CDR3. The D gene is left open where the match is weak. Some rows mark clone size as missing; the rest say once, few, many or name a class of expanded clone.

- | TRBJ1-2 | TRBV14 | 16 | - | CASSQDLGRVAYGYTF | TGTGCCAGCAGCCAAGATTTGGGCAGGGTGGCTTATGGCTACACCTTC
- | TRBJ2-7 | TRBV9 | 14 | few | CASSVGTTSYEQYF | TGTGCCAGCAGCGTAGGGACTACCTCCTACGAGCAGTACTTC
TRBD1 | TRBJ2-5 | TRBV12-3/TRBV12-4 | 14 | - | CASRLTGGGETQYF | TGTGCCAGCAGGCTGACAGGGGGAGGCGAGACCCAGTACTTC
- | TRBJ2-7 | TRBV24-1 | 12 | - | CATSRQGDEQYF | TGTGCCACCAGTCGGCAGGGAGACGAGCAGTACTTC
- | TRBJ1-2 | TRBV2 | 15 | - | CASSEIRGPEGGYTF | TGTGCCAGCAGTGAAATTCGAGGTCCTGAGGGTGGCTACACCTTC
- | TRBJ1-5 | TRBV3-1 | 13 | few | CASSQEGYQPQHF | TGTGCCAGCAGCCAAGAGGGTTATCAGCCCCAGCATTTT
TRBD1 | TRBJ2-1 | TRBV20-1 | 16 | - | CSASGRGQLTYNEQFF | TGCAGTGCTAGTGGTAGGGGGCAGTTGACCTACAATGAGCAGTTCTTC
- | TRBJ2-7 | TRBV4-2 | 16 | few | CASTQGPGGYSYEQYF | TGTGCCAGCACCCAGGGACCAGGCGGGTACTCCTACGAGCAGTACTTC
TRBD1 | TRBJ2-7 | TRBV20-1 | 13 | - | CSASLTGGYEQYF | TGCAGTGCTAGCCTGACAGGGGGCTACGAGCAGTACTTC
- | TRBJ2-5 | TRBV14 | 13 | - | CASSQARGRSQYF | TGTGCCAGCAGCCAAGCGCGGGGCCGGTCCCAGTACTTC
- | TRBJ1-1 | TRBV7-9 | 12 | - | CASSPLGAMAFF | TGTGCCAGCAGCCCTTTGGGGGCCATGGCTTTCTTT
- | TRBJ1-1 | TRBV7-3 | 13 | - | CASSTAQGTEAFF | TGTGCCAGCAGCACCGCCCAGGGAACTGAAGCTTTCTTT
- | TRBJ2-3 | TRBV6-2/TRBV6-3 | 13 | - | CASKRGATDTQYF | TGTGCCAGCAAAAGAGGGGCAACAGATACGCAGTATTTT
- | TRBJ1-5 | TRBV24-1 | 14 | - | CATSDSRVRGPQHF | TGTGCCACCAGTGATTCACGGGTCAGGGGACCCCAGCATTTT
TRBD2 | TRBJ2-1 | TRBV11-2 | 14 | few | CASSLAGEGPEQFF | TGTGCCAGCAGCTTAGCGGGGGAGGGCCCTGAGCAGTTCTTC
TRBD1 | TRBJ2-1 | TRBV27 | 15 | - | CASSLDRGNYNEQFF | TGTGCCAGCAGTCTGGACAGGGGGAACTACAATGAGCAGTTCTTC
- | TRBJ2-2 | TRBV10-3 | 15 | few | CAISESKGNTGELFF | TGTGCCATCAGTGAGTCAAAGGGAAACACCGGGGAGCTGTTTTTT
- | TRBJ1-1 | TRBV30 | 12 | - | CAWNGGVTEAFF | TGTGCCTGGAATGGTGGGGTAACTGAAGCTTTCTTT
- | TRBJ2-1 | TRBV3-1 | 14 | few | CASSQVRTYNEQFF | TGTGCCAGCAGCCAAGTGCGGACCTACAATGAGCAGTTCTTC
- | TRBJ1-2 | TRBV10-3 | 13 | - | CAISELRFRGYTF | TGTGCCATCAGTGAGTTAAGGTTTCGTGGCTACACCTTC
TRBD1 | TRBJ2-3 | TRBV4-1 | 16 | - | CASSQRQGARADTQYF | TGCGCCAGCAGCCAACGACAGGGGGCGCGTGCAGATACGCAGTATTTT
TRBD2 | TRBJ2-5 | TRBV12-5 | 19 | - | CASGLGVTSGLGGQETQYF | TGTGCTAGTGGTTTGGGGGTGACTAGCGGGTTGGGGGGCCAAGAGACCCAGTACTTC
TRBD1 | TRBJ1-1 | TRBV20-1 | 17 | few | CSARDKGTVAWNTEAFF | TGCAGTGCTAGAGATAAAGGGACAGTGGCCTGGAACACTGAAGCTTTCTTT
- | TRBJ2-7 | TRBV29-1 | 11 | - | CSSRVGQGQYF | TGCAGCTCTAGGGTCGGGCAGGGTCAGTACTTC
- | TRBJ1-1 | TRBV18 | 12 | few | CASSPYNTEAFF | TGTGCCAGCTCACCTTATAACACTGAAGCTTTCTTT
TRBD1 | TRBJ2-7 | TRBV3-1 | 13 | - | CASSQNRGDEQYF | TGTGCCAGCAGCCAAAACAGGGGGGACGAGCAGTACTTC
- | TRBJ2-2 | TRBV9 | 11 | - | CASSASRELFF | TGTGCCAGCAGCGCGTCCCGGGAGCTGTTTTTT
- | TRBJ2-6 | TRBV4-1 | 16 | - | CASSQQTGSGANVLTF | TGCGCCAGCAGCCAGCAGACAGGATCGGGGGCCAACGTCCTGACTTTC
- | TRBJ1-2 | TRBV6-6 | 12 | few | CASSRGEGGYTF | TGTGCCAGCAGCCGGGGCGAAGGGGGCTACACCTTC
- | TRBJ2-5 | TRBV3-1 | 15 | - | CASSQELRNQETQYF | TGTGCCAGCAGCCAAGAACTGCGGAACCAAGAGACCCAGTACTTC
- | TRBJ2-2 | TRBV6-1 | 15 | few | CASTRVLGNTGELFF | TGTGCCAGCACCAGAGTTCTAGGGAACACCGGGGAGCTGTTTTTT
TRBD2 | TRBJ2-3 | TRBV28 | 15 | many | CASTPGLAGGGTQYF | TGTGCCAGCACCCCGGGACTAGCGGGGGGTGGTACGCAGTATTTT